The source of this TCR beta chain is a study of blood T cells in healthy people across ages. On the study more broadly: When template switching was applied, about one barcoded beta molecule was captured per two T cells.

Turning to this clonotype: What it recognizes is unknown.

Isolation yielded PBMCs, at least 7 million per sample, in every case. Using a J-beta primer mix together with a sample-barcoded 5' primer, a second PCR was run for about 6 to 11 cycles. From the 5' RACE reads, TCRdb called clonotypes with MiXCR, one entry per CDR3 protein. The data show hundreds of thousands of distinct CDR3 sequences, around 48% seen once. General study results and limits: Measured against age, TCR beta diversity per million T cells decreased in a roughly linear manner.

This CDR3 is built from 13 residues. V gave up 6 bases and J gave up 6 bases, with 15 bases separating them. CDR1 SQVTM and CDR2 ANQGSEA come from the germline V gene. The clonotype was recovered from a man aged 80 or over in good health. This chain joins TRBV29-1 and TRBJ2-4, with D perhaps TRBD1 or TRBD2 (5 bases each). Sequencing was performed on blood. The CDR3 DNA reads TGCAGCGTCTCCCGTGGGGGAGCAAACATTCAGTACTTC. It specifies CSVSRGGANIQYF.